The 2 T cell receptor beta chains below come from one sample, sequenced in a study of shared clonotypes between healthy human individuals. Selected positively for CCR7 and CD45RO-negative, naive CD8 cells excluded terminally differentiated effector memory CD45RA+ cells. Here immunoSEQ multiplex PCR was the method, and the copy in TCRdb shows in-frame clones only, minus some. The sample carries 2 million to 2.5 million clones, about 92% recorded once. The sequencing input was naive CD8+ T cells from PBMCs. These receptor sequences come from a man aged 18 to 29 in good health. Some clones in this sample may be carry-over from other donors' samples.

This sequence joins TRBV5-4 and TRBJ2-3, with 7 bases aligning to TRBD2. V gave up 3 bases and J gave up 6 bases; unmatched junction bases: 10. The CDR3 has 15 residues. Germline V lookup: CDR1 SGHNT, CDR2 YYREEE (reference sequence). The CDR3 reads CASSYGLGFSDTQYF. The CDR3, as DNA: TGTGCCAGCAGCTACGGACTAGGTTTTTCGGATACGCAGTATTTT.

The gene calls are TRBV5-1 and TRBJ2-4; 11 bases fit TRBD2. The CDR3 runs to 21 residues. Germline-derived CDR1 and CDR2 are SGHRS and YFSETQ. Unmatched junction bases numbered 15, after V lost 0 bases and J lost 1 base. The DNA of the CDR3 is TGCGCCAGCAGCTTGGGGGCTTTGGTTAGCGGGAGGGAGATGGCCAAAAACATTCAGTACTTC. This encodes CASSLGALVSGREMAKNIQYF.